Here is one TCR beta chain with its context. Produced via immunoSEQ multiplex PCR; TCRdb's table is partial and in-frame only. The repertoire holds fewer than 110,000 clones, with roughly 89% as singletons. Losses at the gene ends were 4 bases for V and 8 bases for J; bases not matched to a gene: 8. The CDR3 runs 14 residues. Germline CDR1 SNHLY, CDR2 FYNNEI. The data stem from a study of PD-1 blockade in classical Hodgkin lymphoma. Relapses following autologous stem cell transplantation were seen in all patients, with brentuximab vedotin exposure varying. This clonotype was sampled from a human donor with classical Hodgkin lymphoma. The rearrangement links TRBV2 to TRBJ2-4; the match to TRBD2 covers 7 bases. This specimen was peripheral blood mononuclear cells (PBMCs), taken before the second cycle of nivolumab. CDR3 in amino acids: CASSAGGATYIQYF. As DNA, the CDR3 is TGTGCCAGCAGTGCGGGGGGTGCGACTTACATTCAGTACTTC.